A selection of T cell receptor beta chains follows, all from one sample in a study of cytomegalovirus exposure and HLA in healthy donors. Method: immunoSEQ multiplex PCR; TCRdb's copy keeps in-frame clones and lacks some. In the table there are 70,000 to 80,000 clones, around 73% of which are singletons. The sample comprised PBMCs. These TCRs come from a woman aged 40-49 years in good health and CMV-seropositive. CDR3s include the opening cysteine and the closing phenylalanine or tryptophan. Fields, in order: V gene, D gene, CDR3 protein. D genes are given only for firm matches.

TRBV25-1 | . | CASSGTRDPNTGELFF
TRBV11-2 | . | CASSRNSQNEKLFF
TRBV4-1 | . | CASSQENPLAYGYTF
TRBV5-1 | TRBD1 | CASSFGQAKKTEAFF
TRBV29-1 | TRBD2 | CSVIGGGAIGELFF
TRBV5-1 | . | CASSLGGGKLFF
TRBV19 | . | CASGTGPYEQYF
TRBV30 | . | CAWSVQDSNYGYTF
TRBV25-1 | . | CASSESGGSDNSPLHF
TRBV7-2 | TRBD1 | CASSTRQGSPLHF
TRBV28 | . | CASSPVQGLAYNSPLHF
TRBV7-2 | . | CASSLGQGKFYEQYF
TRBV4-1 | . | CASSQGQDPTF
TRBV7-7 | . | CASSLYGSTDTQYF
TRBV6-5 | TRBD1 | CASTPPGQGYEQYF
TRBV7-2 | . | CASSLSQDTYNEQFF
TRBV6-6 | TRBD1 | CASSGTGGYGYTF
TRBV9 | TRBD1 | CASSGGAFGETQYF
TRBV4-2 | . | CASSQGQANYGYTF
TRBV7-2 | TRBD1 | CASSLAGGGTEAFF
TRBV4-1 | . | CASSQDGGEQYF
TRBV18 | . | CASQQGPEAFF
TRBV5-1 | TRBD1 | CASSWGQGAFEFEAFF
TRBV28 | . | CASSLDIKGYTF
TRBV10-3 | . | CAISESRGNYGYTF
TRBV6-5 | . | CASSYGWGGINQPQHF
TRBV7-2 | . | CASSLDTNEQYF
TRBV7-8 | . | CASSLIRVDQPQHF
TRBV5-4 | . | CASSLASQGRWETQYF
TRBV11-2 | . | CASSWSRQETQYF
TRBV9 | TRBD2 | CASSATGLAGGDEQFF
TRBV18 | . | CASSPGGHSYEQYF